The T cell receptor (beta chain) described here comes from a study of cytomegalovirus exposure and HLA in healthy donors. As for the study in general: Around 77% of some 390 genotyped donors fell in the Caucasian-associated ancestry cluster. Study findings and constraints: V- and J-gene trimming of TCR beta was linked (in a later analysis) to a missense DCLRE1C variant. A previous analysis found most TCR beta V segments productive roughly 87% or roughly 30% of the time.

The PCR had 60 Vbeta and 13 Jbeta primers. Data came from immunoSEQ multiplex PCR; TCRdb stores just in-frame clones and leaves some out. In the table there are 150,000 to 200,000 clones, under 80% of which are singletons. The CDR3 sequence is 15 residues long. V dropped 5 bases and J dropped 8; count of bases not matched to a gene: 13. Per the germline V gene, CDR1 is SGHTA and CDR2 is FQGTGA. A word on this clone: Its antigen is not identified.

The TCR originated in a female donor in good health and CMV-seronegative. Sequenced sample: PBMCs. The gene calls are TRBV7-3 and TRBJ2-3, with 7 positions matching TRBD2. The CDR3, as DNA: TGTGCCAGCAGCCCGAGACTGGGGGGGTTAGGTACGCAGTATTTT. Translated: CASSPRLGGLGTQYF.